These 3 T cell receptor beta chains came from one sample sequenced in a study of siplizumab effects on memory and regulatory T cells. Using immunoSEQ multiplex PCR, the repertoire was profiled, and TCRdb retains in-frame clones only, with some absent. The sample shows 62,000 or so clones, over 80% of them seen only once. Sequencing input: memory CD4+ T cells sorted from blood. Receptors originate from a human donor in good health.

This clone was observed a few times. The V call is TRBV7-3, the J call TRBJ2-1, with D perhaps TRBD1 (6 bases). Germline V lookup: CDR1 SGHTA, CDR2 FQGTGA. This CDR3 region has 13 residues. CDR3 protein: CATSGRRGNEQFF. The CDR3 DNA is TGTGCTACTTCCGGGCGCAGGGGTAATGAGCAGTTCTTC.

This chain joins TRBV5-1 and TRBJ2-2, with 8 bases fitting TRBD1. V lost 4 bases to trimming and J lost 4 bases; unmatched junction nucleotides: 6. There are 15 residues in the CDR3. The germline V gene has CDR1 SGHRS and CDR2 YFSETQ. CDR3 sequence reads: CASSGQGVGTGELFF. For the CDR3, the DNA is TGCGCCAGCAGCGGACAGGGAGTGGGCACCGGGGAGCTGTTTTTT.

The J gene is TRBJ2-3, the V gene TRBV6-6; D unclear. With 2 bases removed from V and 5 bases from J, the gap between germline ends came to 8 bases. The CDR3 totals 13 residues. The germline V gene encodes CDR1 MNHNY and CDR2 SVGAGI (reference sequence). The CDR3 coding sequence is TGTGCCAGCAGTTACGGATACAAAGATACGCAGTATTTT. Its protein product is CASSYGYKDTQYF.